The clone carrying this TCR beta chain was counted only a few times. Antigen unknown. These data originate in a study of T cells after posttransplantation cyclophosphamide. Study-level points and caveats: Later blood repertoires were often dominated by clones from the donor CD8+ memory compartment.

A marrow graft followed busulfan-fludarabine conditioning, with cyclophosphamide on days +3 and +4. This CDR3 contains 15 residues. The germline CDR1 and CDR2 sequences are SGHTA and FQGTGA. V dropped 2 bases and J dropped 0 bases, with 8 bases sitting between them. Only in-frame clones appear in the TCRdb table, and some are missing; sequencing was by immunoSEQ multiplex PCR. The sample contains around 7,000 clones, just over 90% of which appear only once. This clonotype originated in a female patient aged 50 to 65 who received an allogeneic stem cell transplant from a related donor, was CMV-positive, and had no GVHD. Some T cells may be provided by the graft donor. The specimen was PBMCs, collected around 1,300 days after allogeneic stem cell transplant with posttransplant cyclophosphamide. The chain links TRBV7-3 to TRBJ2-1; D is uncertain. The CDR3 DNA is TGTGCCAGCAGCTTAGCAGCGTCCTCCTACAATGAGCAGTTCTTC. Translated: CASSLAASSYNEQFF. Full variable domain (rest looked up from reference TRBV7-3 and TRBJ2-1): GAGVSQTPSNKVTEKGKYVELRCDPISGHTALYWYRQSLGQGPEFLIYFQGTGAADDSGLPNDRFFAVRPEGSVSTLKIQRTERGDSAVYLCASSLAASSYNEQFFGPGTRLTVL.